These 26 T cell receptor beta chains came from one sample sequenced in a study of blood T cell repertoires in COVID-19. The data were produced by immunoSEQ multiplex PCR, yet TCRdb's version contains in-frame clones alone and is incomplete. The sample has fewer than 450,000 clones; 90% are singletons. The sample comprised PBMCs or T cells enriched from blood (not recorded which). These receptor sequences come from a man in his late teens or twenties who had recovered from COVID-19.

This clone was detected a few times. The CDR3 here is CASSLQGAGNSPLHF. CDR3 bases: TGTGCCAGCAGTTTACAGGGGGCAGGAAATTCACCCCTCCACTTT. V and J are TRBV28 and TRBJ1-6; 8 bases match TRBD1. This CDR3 has 15 amino acids. Trimming cost V 2 bases and J 7 bases; bases outside gene matches: 4. Germline CDR1 is MDHEN and CDR2 is SYDVKM.

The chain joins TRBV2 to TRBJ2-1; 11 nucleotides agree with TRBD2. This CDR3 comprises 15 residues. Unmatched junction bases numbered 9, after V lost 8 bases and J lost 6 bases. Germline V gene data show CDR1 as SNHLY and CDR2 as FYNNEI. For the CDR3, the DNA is TGTGCCAGCCCGCGGTCACTAGCGGGAGTCAATGAGCAGTTCTTC. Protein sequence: CASPRSLAGVNEQFF.

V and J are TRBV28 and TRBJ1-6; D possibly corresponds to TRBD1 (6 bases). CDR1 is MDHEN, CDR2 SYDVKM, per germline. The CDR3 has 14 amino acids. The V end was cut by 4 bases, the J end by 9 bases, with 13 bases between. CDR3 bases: TGTGCCAGCAGTTCACCTACAGGGTTTTCACCCCTCCACTTT. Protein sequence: CASSSPTGFSPLHF. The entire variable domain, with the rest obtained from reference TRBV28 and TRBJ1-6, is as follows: DVKVTQSSRYLVKRTGEKVFLECVQDMDHENMFWYRQDPGLGLRLIYFSYDVKMKEKGDIPEGYSVSREKKERFSLILESASTNQTSMYLCASSSPTGFSPLHFGNGTRLTVT.

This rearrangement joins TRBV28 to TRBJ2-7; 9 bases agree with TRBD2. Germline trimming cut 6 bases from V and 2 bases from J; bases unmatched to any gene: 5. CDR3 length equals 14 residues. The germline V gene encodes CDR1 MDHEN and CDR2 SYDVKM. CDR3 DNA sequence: TGTGCCAGCAGGGGTAGCGGGAGTCCCTACGAGCAGTACTTC. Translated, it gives CASRGSGSPYEQYF.

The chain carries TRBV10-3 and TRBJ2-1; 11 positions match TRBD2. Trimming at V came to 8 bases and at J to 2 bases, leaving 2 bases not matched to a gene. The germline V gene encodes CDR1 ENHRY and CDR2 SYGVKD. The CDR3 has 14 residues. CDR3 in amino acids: CAIGLAGAYNEQFF. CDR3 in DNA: TGTGCCATCGGACTAGCGGGTGCCTACAATGAGCAGTTCTTC.

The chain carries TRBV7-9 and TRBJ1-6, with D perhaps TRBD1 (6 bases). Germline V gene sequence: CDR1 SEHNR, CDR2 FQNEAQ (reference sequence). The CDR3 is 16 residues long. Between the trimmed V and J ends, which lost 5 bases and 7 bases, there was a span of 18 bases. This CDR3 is CASSAHQPGGNSPLHF. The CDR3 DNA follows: TGTGCCAGCAGCGCACACCAACCGGGGGGCAATTCACCCCTCCACTTT.

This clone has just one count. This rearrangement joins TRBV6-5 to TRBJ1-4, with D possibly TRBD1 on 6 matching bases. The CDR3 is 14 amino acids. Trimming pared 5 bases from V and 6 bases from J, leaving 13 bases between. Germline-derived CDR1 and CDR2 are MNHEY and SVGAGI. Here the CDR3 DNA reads TGTGCCAGCAGTAACAGGGAGGGTTATGAAAAACTGTTTTTT. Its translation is CASSNREGYEKLFF.

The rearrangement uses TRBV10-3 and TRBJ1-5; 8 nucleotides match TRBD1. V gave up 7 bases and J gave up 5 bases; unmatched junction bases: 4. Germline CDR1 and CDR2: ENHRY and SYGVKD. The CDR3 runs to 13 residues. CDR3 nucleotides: TGTGCCATCAACCCGGGACAGGATCAGCCCCAGCATTTT. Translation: CAINPGQDQPQHF.

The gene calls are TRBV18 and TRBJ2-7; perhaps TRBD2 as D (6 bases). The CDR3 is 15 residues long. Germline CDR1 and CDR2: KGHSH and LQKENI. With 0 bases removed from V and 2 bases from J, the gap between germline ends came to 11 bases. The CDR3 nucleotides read TGTGCCAGCTCACCACCCCACTCGGGGGCCTACGAGCAGTACTTC. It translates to CASSPPHSGAYEQYF.

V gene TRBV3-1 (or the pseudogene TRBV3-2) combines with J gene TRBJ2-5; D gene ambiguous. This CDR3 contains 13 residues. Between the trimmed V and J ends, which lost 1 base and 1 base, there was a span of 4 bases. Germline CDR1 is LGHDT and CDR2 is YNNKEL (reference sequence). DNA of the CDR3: TGTGCCAGCAGCCAAGGCGTCCAAGAGACCCAGTACTTC. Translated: CASSQGVQETQYF.

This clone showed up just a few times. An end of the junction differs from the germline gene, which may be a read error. CDR3 in amino acids: CASSFPTGAISF. The CDR3 nucleotides read TGTGCCAGCAGTTTCCCGACAGGGGCGATTAGCTTC. V gene TRBV28 combines with J gene TRBJ1-2; 8 nucleotides agree with TRBD1. CDR1 is MDHEN and CDR2 is SYDVKM in the germline V gene. This CDR3 is built from 12 residues.

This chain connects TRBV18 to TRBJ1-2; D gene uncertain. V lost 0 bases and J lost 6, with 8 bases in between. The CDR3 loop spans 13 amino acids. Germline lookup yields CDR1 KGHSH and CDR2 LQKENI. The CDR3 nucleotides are TGTGCCAGCTCACCACCCACTTTTGATGGCTACACCTTC. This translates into CASSPPTFDGYTF.

The CDR3 sequence is CASSWGQGEIYGYTF. The CDR3 bases are TGTGCCAGCAGTTGGGGACAGGGGGAAATTTACGGCTACACCTTC. This chain joins TRBV28 and TRBJ1-2, with 11 bases aligning to TRBD1. Per germline, CDR1 MDHEN and CDR2 SYDVKM. J was trimmed by 8 bases and V by 4 bases; bases with no gene match: 9. The CDR3 runs to 15 residues.

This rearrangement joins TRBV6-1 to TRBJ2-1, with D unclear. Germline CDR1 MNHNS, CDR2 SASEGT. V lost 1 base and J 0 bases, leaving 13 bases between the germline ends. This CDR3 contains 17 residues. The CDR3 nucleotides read TGTGCCAGCAGTGAAGATCCCCTGCGGAGCTCCTACAATGAGCAGTTCTTC. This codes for CASSEDPLRSSYNEQFF.

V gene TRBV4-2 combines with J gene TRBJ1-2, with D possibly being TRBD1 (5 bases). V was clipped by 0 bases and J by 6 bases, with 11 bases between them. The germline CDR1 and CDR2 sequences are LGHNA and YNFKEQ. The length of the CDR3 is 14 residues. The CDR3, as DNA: TGTGCCAGCAGCCAAGAACAGGCCGTACATGGCTACACCTTC. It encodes CASSQEQAVHGYTF.

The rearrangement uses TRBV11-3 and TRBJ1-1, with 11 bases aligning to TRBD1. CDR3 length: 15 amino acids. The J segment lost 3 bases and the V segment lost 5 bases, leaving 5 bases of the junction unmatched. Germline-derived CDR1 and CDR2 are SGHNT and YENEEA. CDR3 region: CASSHRDRGYTEAFF. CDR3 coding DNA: TGTGCCAGCAGCCACCGGGACAGGGGGTACACTGAAGCTTTCTTT. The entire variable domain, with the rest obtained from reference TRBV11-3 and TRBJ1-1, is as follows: EAGVVQSPRYKIIEKKQPVAFWCNPISGHNTLYWYLQNLGQGPELLIRYENEEAVDDSQLPKDRFSAERLKGVDSTLKIQPAELGDSAVYLCASSHRDRGYTEAFFGQGTRLTVV.

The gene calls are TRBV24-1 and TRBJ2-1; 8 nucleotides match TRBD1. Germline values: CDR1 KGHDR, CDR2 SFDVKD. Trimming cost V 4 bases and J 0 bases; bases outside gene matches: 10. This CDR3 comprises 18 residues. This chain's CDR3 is CATSDRDRTPSSYNEQFF. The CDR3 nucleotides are TGTGCCACCAGTGACCGGGACAGGACCCCGAGCTCCTACAATGAGCAGTTCTTC.

The CDR3 region is CASSFRGYSEKLFF. The CDR3 nucleotides read TGTGCCAGCAGCTTCAGGGGGTATTCTGAAAAACTGTTTTTT. The chain is built from TRBV13 and TRBJ1-4; 7 nucleotides align to TRBD1. Germline CDR1 reads PRHDT; CDR2 reads FYEKMQ (reference sequence). This CDR3 has 14 amino acids. Unmatched junction bases numbered 5, after V lost 3 bases and J lost 7 bases.

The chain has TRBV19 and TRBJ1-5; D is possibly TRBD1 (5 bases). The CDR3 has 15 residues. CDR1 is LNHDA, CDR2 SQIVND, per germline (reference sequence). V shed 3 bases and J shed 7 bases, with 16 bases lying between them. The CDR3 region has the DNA TGTGCCAGTAGTATCGCAGGGACCGGGGGACAGCCCCAGCATTTT. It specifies CASSIAGTGGQPQHF.

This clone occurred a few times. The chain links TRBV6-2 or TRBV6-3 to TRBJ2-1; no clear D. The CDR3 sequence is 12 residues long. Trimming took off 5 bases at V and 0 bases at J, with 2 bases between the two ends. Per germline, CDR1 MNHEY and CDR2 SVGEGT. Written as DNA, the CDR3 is TGTGCCAGCAGTCTCTCCTACAATGAGCAGTTCTTC. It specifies CASSLSYNEQFF.

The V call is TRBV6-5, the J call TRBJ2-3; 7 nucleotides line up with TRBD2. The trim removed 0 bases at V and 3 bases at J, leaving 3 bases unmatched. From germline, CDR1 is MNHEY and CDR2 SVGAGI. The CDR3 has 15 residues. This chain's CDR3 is CASSYSWGGTDTQYF. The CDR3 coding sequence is TGTGCCAGCAGTTACTCCTGGGGGGGGACAGATACGCAGTATTTT.

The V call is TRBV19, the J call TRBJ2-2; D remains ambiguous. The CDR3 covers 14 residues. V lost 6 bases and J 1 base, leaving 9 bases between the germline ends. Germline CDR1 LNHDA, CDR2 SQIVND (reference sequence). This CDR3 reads CASRTRQNTGELFF. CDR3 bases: TGTGCCAGTAGGACCCGACAGAACACCGGGGAGCTGTTTTTT.

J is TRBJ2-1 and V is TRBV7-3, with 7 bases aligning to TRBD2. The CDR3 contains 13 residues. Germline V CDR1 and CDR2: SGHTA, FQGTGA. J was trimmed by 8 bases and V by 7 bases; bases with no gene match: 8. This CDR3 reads CASKRTSGDEQFF. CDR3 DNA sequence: TGTGCCAGCAAGAGGACTAGTGGCGATGAGCAGTTCTTC.

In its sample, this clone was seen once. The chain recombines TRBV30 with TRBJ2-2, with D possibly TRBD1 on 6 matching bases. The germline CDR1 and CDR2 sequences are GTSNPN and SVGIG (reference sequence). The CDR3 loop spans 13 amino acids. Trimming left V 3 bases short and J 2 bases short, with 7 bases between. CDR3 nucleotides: TGTGCCTGGAGGGACAGCAACACCGGGGAGCTGTTTTTT. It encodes CAWRDSNTGELFF.

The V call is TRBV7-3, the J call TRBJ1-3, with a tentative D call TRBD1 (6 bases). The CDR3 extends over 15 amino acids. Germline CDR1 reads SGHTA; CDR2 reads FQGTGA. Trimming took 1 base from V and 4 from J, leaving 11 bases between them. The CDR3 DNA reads TGTGCCAGCAGCTTAAATGCAGGGGCGGGAAACACCATATATTTT. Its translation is CASSLNAGAGNTIYF.

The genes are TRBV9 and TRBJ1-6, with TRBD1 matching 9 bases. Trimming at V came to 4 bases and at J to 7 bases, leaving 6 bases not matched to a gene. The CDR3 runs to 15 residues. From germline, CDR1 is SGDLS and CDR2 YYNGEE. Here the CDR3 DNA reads TGTGCCAGCAGCAGCCGGGACAGGGCCAATTCACCCCTCCACTTT. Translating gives CASSSRDRANSPLHF.